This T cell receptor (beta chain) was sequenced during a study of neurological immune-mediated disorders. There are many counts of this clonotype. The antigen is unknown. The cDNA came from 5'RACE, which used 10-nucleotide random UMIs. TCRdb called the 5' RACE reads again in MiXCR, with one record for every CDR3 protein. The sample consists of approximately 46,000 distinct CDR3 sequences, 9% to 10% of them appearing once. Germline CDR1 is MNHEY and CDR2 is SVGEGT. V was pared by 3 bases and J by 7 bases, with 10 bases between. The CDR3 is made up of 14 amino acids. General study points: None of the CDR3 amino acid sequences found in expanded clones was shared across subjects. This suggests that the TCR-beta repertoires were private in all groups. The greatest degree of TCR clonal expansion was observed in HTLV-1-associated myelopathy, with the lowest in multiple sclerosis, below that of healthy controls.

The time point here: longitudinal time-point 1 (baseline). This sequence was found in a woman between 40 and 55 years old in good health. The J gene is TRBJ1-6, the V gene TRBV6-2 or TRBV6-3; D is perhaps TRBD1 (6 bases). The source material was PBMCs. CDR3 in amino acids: CASSYTDSNSPLHF. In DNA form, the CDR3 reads TGTGCCAGCAGTTATACGGACAGCAATTCACCCCTCCACTTT.